Listed here are 17 T cell receptor beta chains from one sample, sequenced in a study of cytomegalovirus exposure and HLA in healthy donors. PCR primers comprised 60 Vbeta and 13 Jbeta primers. Sequencing was performed with immunoSEQ multiplex PCR; in TCRdb, only in-frame clones are kept and a portion is missing. Of some 160,000 clones in the sample, about 85% were seen once. Sequencing was performed on PBMCs. The receptors stem from a man aged 25 to 40 in good health and CMV-seropositive.

The V gene is TRBV7-2, the J gene TRBJ2-5; 9 bases align to TRBD2. The CDR3 is made up of 19 amino acids. V lost 0 bases, J lost 9 bases, and 20 bases stayed unmatched. The germline V gene encodes CDR1 SGHTA and CDR2 FQGNSA. The CDR3 nucleotides read TGTGCCAGCAGCTTAGCGTCTAGCGGGGCCTTCTCGGGTCCGGTGTCCCAGTACTTC. This encodes CASSLASSGAFSGPVSQYF.

The chain employs TRBV2 and TRBJ1-6; 11 bases align to TRBD1. Germline CDR1 and CDR2: SNHLY and FYNNEI. The CDR3 has 14 amino acids. Trimming cost V 6 bases and J 9 bases; bases outside gene matches: 4. The CDR3 DNA reads as TGTGCCAGCAGGGGGGACAGGGGGGGTTCACCCCTCCACTTT. It specifies CASRGDRGGSPLHF.

The chain carries TRBV7-9 and TRBJ1-1; 7 bases match TRBD1. Per germline, CDR1 SEHNR and CDR2 FQNEAQ (reference sequence). V shed 5 bases and J 0 bases; nucleotides not matched to a gene: 9. The length of the CDR3 is 16 residues. CDR3 coding DNA: TGTGCCAGCAGCCTCGCCGGGACAGAAATGAACACTGAAGCTTTCTTT. Its protein product is CASSLAGTEMNTEAFF.

This chain uses TRBV7-2 with TRBJ2-3; possibly TRBD1 for D (5 bases). CDR1 is SGHTA, CDR2 FQGNSA, per germline. Trimming took 6 bases from V and 2 from J, leaving 12 bases between them. The length of the CDR3 is 14 residues. The CDR3 bases are TGTGCCAGCAGACGTAGGGGCCTCACAGATACGCAGTATTTT. It yields the protein CASRRRGLTDTQYF.

The chain combines TRBV11-2 with TRBJ2-5; 12 nucleotides line up with TRBD1. Germline assignment: CDR1 SGHAT and CDR2 FQNNGV. The CDR3 consists of 15 residues. Trimming removed 5 bases from V and 4 bases from J; junction bases left unmatched: 5. The CDR3 loop reads CASSLGQGAGETQYF. The CDR3 DNA sequence: TGTGCCAGCAGCCTGGGACAGGGGGCAGGAGAGACCCAGTACTTC.

This rearrangement joins TRBV21-1 to TRBJ2-7; the table names TRBD2, a call not compared with the DNA. TRBV21-1 counts as a pseudogene. The CDR3 covers 16 residues. The chain's CDR3 is CASSKGRSPGSYEQYV. CDR3 in DNA: TGTGCCAGCAGCAAAGGTCGGAGTCCCGGGTCCTACGAGCAGTACGTC.

The chain carries TRBV21-1 and TRBJ1-4; TRBD1, the table's D call, was not compared with the DNA. TRBV21-1 is shown as a pseudogene. CDR3 length equals 18 residues. In nucleotides, the CDR3 is TGTGCCAGCAGCAAATCCCCCTCCGACAGGGGGAGGAATGAAAAACTGTTTTTT. Translated: CASSKSPSDRGRNEKLFF.

The chain recombines TRBV5-1 with TRBJ2-7, with 7 bases aligning to TRBD2. This CDR3 region has 15 residues. From germline, CDR1 is SGHRS and CDR2 YFSETQ. The J segment lost 4 bases and the V segment lost 0 bases, leaving 7 bases of the junction unmatched. The CDR3 bases are TGCGCCAGCAGCTTGGGGGACTACCTGAGGTACGAGCAGTACTTC. Protein: CASSLGDYLRYEQYF.

The J gene is TRBJ2-7, the V gene TRBV5-4, with no clear D. The ends were cut back, 0 bases at V and 7 bases at J, with 14 bases in the middle. This CDR3 contains 14 residues. The V gene's germline CDR1 is SGHNT and CDR2 YYREEE (reference sequence). The CDR3 DNA reads TGTGCCAGCAGCTTGGTTGCAGGCGCTGGGGAGCAGTACTTC. It specifies CASSLVAGAGEQYF.

The V gene is TRBV19, the J gene TRBJ2-1, with 11 bases aligning to TRBD2. V lost 1 base, J lost 9 bases, and 8 bases stayed unmatched. The CDR3 runs 16 residues. The germline V gene has CDR1 LNHDA and CDR2 SQIVND (reference sequence). The CDR3 protein is CASSIVLAGGKGEQFF. Written as DNA, the CDR3 is TGTGCCAGTAGTATAGTTCTAGCGGGAGGAAAGGGTGAGCAGTTCTTC. Combining the CDR3 with reference TRBV19 and TRBJ2-1 gives the whole variable domain DGGITQSPKYLFRKEGQNVTLSCEQNLNHDAMYWYRQDPGQGLRLIYYSQIVNDFQKGDIAEGYSVSREKKESFPLTVTSAQKNPTAFYLCASSIVLAGGKGEQFFGPGTRLTVL.

The chain is built from TRBV7-2 and TRBJ2-3; D unclear. The CDR3 covers 13 residues. Germline loops: CDR1 SGHTA, CDR2 FQGNSA. Trimming removed 5 bases at V and 5 bases at J, with 11 bases between. The CDR3 region is CASSPTPRDTQYF. DNA of the CDR3: TGTGCCAGCAGCCCCACCCCGCGAGATACGCAGTATTTT.

V usage is TRBV7-3 and J usage is TRBJ2-3; tentatively, D is TRBD2 (5 bases). The germline V gene has CDR1 SGHTA and CDR2 FQGTGA. This CDR3 comprises 15 residues. V shed 4 bases and J shed 5 bases, with 16 bases lying between them. CDR3 in amino acids: CASSWGASRGDTQYF. The DNA of the CDR3 is TGTGCCAGCAGCTGGGGAGCTTCCCGGGGAGATACGCAGTATTTT.

This sequence joins TRBV21-1 and TRBJ1-2; whether TRBD1, the table's D call, matches the DNA was not checked. TRBV21-1 corresponds to a pseudogene. The CDR3 is 16 residues long. CDR3: CASSKGRGQGDYGYTF. CDR3 coding DNA: TGTGCCAGCAGCAAAGGAAGGGGACAAGGTGACTATGGCTACACCTTC.

The gene calls are TRBV11-3 and TRBJ1-1, with TRBD1 matching over 7 bases. The CDR3 has 15 residues. Germline trimming cut 1 base from V and 2 bases from J; bases unmatched to any gene: 4. The germline gives CDR1 SGHNT, CDR2 YENEEA. The CDR3 spells CASSLVGTANTEAFF. CDR3 coding DNA: TGTGCCAGCAGCTTAGTAGGGACAGCAAACACTGAAGCTTTCTTT. Looking up the rest from reference TRBV11-3 and TRBJ1-1 gives the full variable domain: EAGVVQSPRYKIIEKKQPVAFWCNPISGHNTLYWYLQNLGQGPELLIRYENEEAVDDSQLPKDRFSAERLKGVDSTLKIQPAELGDSAVYLCASSLVGTANTEAFFGQGTRLTVV.

This sequence joins TRBV4-3 and TRBJ2-1; no definite D call. Germline V lookup: CDR1 LGHNA, CDR2 YSLEER. The CDR3 consists of 14 residues. Trimming took 4 bases from V and 7 from J, leaving 14 bases between them. CDR3 in DNA: TGCGCCAGCAGCCGCGCGGTATTGGTGAATGAGCAGTTCTTC. This encodes CASSRAVLVNEQFF.

V and J are TRBV28 and TRBJ1-1; D perhaps matches TRBD1 (5 bases). This CDR3 is 15 amino acids long. Looked up from germline, CDR1 is MDHEN and CDR2 is SYDVKM. The V gene lost 8 bases and the J gene lost 0 bases, with 16 bases spanning the gap. The CDR3 loop is CASSGRVEMNTEAFF. For the CDR3, the DNA is TGTGCCAGCTCCGGCAGGGTAGAAATGAACACTGAAGCTTTCTTT.

The J gene is TRBJ1-2, the V gene TRBV6-1; D call uncertain. Germline-derived CDR1 and CDR2 are MNHNS and SASEGT. V was trimmed by 5 bases and J by 0 bases, leaving 10 bases between them. This CDR3 has 14 amino acids. CDR3 DNA: TGTGCCAGCAGTTCGATAAGAGCTAACTATGGCTACACCTTC. It specifies CASSSIRANYGYTF.